Listed here are 19 T cell receptor beta chains from one sample, sequenced in a study of T cells after yellow fever vaccination. MiXCR, run by TCRdb on the 5' RACE reads, gives a single entry per CDR3 protein. Of 55,000 or so distinct CDR3 sequences in the sample, less than 8% were seen once. This specimen was CD8+ T cells not binding an NS4B(214-222) dextramer, sorted from PBMCs, taken more than 35 days after the first yellow fever vaccination. These receptor sequences come from a man between 18 and 29 years old who received the YFV17D yellow fever vaccine.

In its sample, this clonotype was seen many times. The V gene is TRBV13, the J gene TRBJ2-7; 9 nucleotides line up with TRBD1. The CDR3 extends over 14 amino acids. V shed 5 bases, J shed 5 bases, and the junction held 7 bases outside the gene matches. Germline V lookup: CDR1 PRHDT, CDR2 FYEKMQ (reference sequence). The CDR3 region has the DNA TGTGCCAGCAGCCTGGGACAGGGTATGAACGAGCAGTACTTC. This encodes CASSLGQGMNEQYF.

As for this clonotype: This may arise from a read error, as a much more abundant clone is one base away. The genes are TRBV6-1 and TRBJ2-5; 11 bases fit TRBD2. Per germline, CDR1 MNHNS and CDR2 SASEGT. The CDR3 runs to 15 residues. Trimming took 1 base from V and 4 from J; bases not matched to a gene: 2. CDR3 region: CASSEVAGGPETQYF. The DNA for the CDR3 is TGTGCCAGCAGTGAAGTAGCGGGGGGGCCAGAGACCCAGTACTTC.

This clonotype was recorded many times. This sequence joins TRBV12-3 or TRBV12-4 and TRBJ1-2, with D possibly matching TRBD1 (5 bases). The V and J ends lost 3 bases and 8 bases respectively, with 13 bases between them. The CDR3 sequence is 13 residues long. CDR3 bases: TGTGCCAGCAGTTTGGGGGGACTCTACGGCTACACCTTC. This encodes CASSLGGLYGYTF.

The gene calls are TRBV19 and TRBJ2-5; D gene ambiguous. The germline V gene has CDR1 LNHDA and CDR2 SQIVND (reference sequence). The CDR3 extends over 11 amino acids. The V end was cut by 9 bases, the J end by 3 bases, with 8 bases between. Here the CDR3 reads CASRLEETQYF. DNA of the CDR3: TGTGCCAGCAGACTTGAAGAGACCCAGTACTTC.

This clonotype was seen repeatedly, ten times or more. The chain couples TRBV9 to TRBJ2-3, with D possibly TRBD2 on 6 matching bases. Trimming left V 4 bases short and J 10 bases short, with 16 bases between. Germline CDR1 and CDR2: SGDLS and YYNGEE. This CDR3 has 13 residues. CDR3 in DNA: TGTGCCAGCAGCCCAAGTTCATGGGAGGCGCAGTATTTT. Translated, it gives CASSPSSWEAQYF.

This clonotype was detected ten times or more. The V call is TRBV12-3 or TRBV12-4, the J call TRBJ2-2, with 16 bases that match TRBD2. The J segment lost 6 bases and the V segment lost 3 bases, leaving 1 base of the junction unmatched. The CDR3 spans 16 residues. The CDR3 nucleotides are TGTGCCAGCAGTTTGGGACTAGCGGGGGGGCCCGGGGAGCTGTTTTTT. This translates into CASSLGLAGGPGELFF.

This clonotype was seen a handful of times. The chain employs TRBV7-8 and TRBJ2-1, with D possibly being TRBD1 (6 bases). There are 16 residues in the CDR3. The germline CDR1 and CDR2 sequences are SGHVS and FQNEAQ. V was cut by 1 base and J by 5 bases, with 15 bases left in between. The CDR3 DNA is TGTGCCAGCAGCTTAGTTGGGGGCCCCCCGCACAATGAGCAGTTCTTC. Translation: CASSLVGGPPHNEQFF.

The chain links TRBV2 to TRBJ2-3, with TRBD1 matching over 9 bases. The germline V gene has CDR1 SNHLY and CDR2 FYNNEI. J gave up 14 bases and V 7 bases, and 19 bases lay outside the gene matches. The CDR3 runs 15 residues. The CDR3 DNA is TGTGCCAGCAAGGGGGTGGACAGGGGCCCCTCGGGTGGGTATTTT. The encoded protein is CASKGVDRGPSGGYF.

This clonotype was recorded at least ten times. The chain carries TRBV6-2 or TRBV6-3 and TRBJ2-1; D is unresolved. Trimming pared 0 bases from V and 8 bases from J, leaving 8 bases between. The V gene's germline CDR1 is MNHEY and CDR2 SVGEGT. The CDR3 length is 13 residues. As DNA, the CDR3 is TGTGCCAGCAGTTACTCCGTGTCTCATGAGCAGTTCTTC. It codes for CASSYSVSHEQFF.

V and J are TRBV10-3 and TRBJ2-2, with 9 bases fitting TRBD1. The CDR3 totals 14 residues. Germline assignment: CDR1 ENHRY and CDR2 SYGVKD. With V trimmed by 7 bases and J by 7 bases, 7 bases remained unmatched. In DNA, the CDR3 is TGTGCCATCACCGGGGACAGGGACGACGGGGAGCTGTTTTTT. Translating gives CAITGDRDDGELFF.

This clonotype came up a few times. This chain uses TRBV19 with TRBJ1-2, with TRBD1 as a possible D gene (6 bases). Germline CDR1 is LNHDA and CDR2 is SQIVND (reference sequence). V was trimmed by 9 bases and J by 2 bases, leaving 16 bases between them. The CDR3 runs 14 residues. The CDR3, as DNA: TGTGCCAGCCAACACCTAACAGGGAACTATGGCTACACCTTC. Protein product: CASQHLTGNYGYTF.

This clonotype was seen ten or more times. The chain employs TRBV7-2 and TRBJ2-3; D remains ambiguous. The CDR3 totals 13 residues. Germline CDR1 reads SGHTA; CDR2 reads FQGNSA. Trimming took off 1 base at V and 6 bases at J, with 8 bases between the two ends. This chain's CDR3 is CASSLVAWDTQYF. The CDR3 bases are TGTGCCAGCAGCTTAGTAGCTTGGGATACGCAGTATTTT.

This clonotype came up a few times. The genes are TRBV4-3 and TRBJ1-3, with a weak D call TRBD1 (5 bases). V was trimmed by 0 bases and J by 2 bases, leaving 17 bases between them. The CDR3 has 18 residues. In germline, CDR1 is LGHNA, CDR2 YSLEER. The DNA for the CDR3 is TGCGCCAGCAGCCAAGATTTCGACGCTTGGGGGACTGGAAACACCATATATTTT. Encoded protein: CASSQDFDAWGTGNTIYF.

At least ten counts were recorded for this clonotype. DNA of the CDR3: TGTGCCAGCAGCTTTTTGGGCCACACCGGGGAGCTGTTTTTT. Translating it yields CASSFLGHTGELFF. The chain recombines TRBV7-2 with TRBJ2-2; unclear D gene. The V end lost 3 bases, the J end lost 3 bases, and 8 bases lay between the germline ends. Per the germline V gene, CDR1 is SGHTA and CDR2 is FQGNSA. The length of the CDR3 is 14 residues.

This clonotype was counted at least ten times. J is TRBJ2-1 and V is TRBV7-2; the D call may be TRBD1 or TRBD2 (6 bases each). Germline V lookup: CDR1 SGHTA, CDR2 FQGNSA. V gave up 0 bases and J gave up 3 bases, with 9 bases separating them. The CDR3 extends over 15 amino acids. As DNA, the CDR3 is TGTGCCAGCAGCTTAGCGGGGGGCCTCTACAATGAGCAGTTCTTC. Its translation is CASSLAGGLYNEQFF. The complete variable domain, with remaining parts taken from reference TRBV7-2 and TRBJ2-1, reads GAGVSQSPSNKVTEKGKDVELRCDPISGHTALYWYRQSLGQGLEFLIYFQGNSAPDKSGLPSDRFSAERTGGSVSTLTIQRTQQEDSAVYLCASSLAGGLYNEQFFGPGTRLTVL.

This clonotype was observed a handful of times. At one of its ends the junction is not consistent with the germline gene, which may arise from a read error. The rearrangement joins TRBV3-1 to TRBJ2-1; D is undetermined. The CDR3 is made up of 17 amino acids. Looked up from germline, CDR1 is LGHDT and CDR2 is YNNKEL (reference sequence). The DNA for the CDR3 is TGTGCCATCAGCCGAGACGTCTCTCGCGCCCCCTACAATGAGCAGTTCTTC. This sequence encodes CAISRDVSRAPYNEQFF.

The sample holds many counts of this clonotype. V and J are TRBV11-2 and TRBJ2-4, with D perhaps matching TRBD1 or TRBD2 (5 bases each). The CDR3 runs to 15 residues. CDR1 SGHAT and CDR2 FQNNGV come from the germline V gene. Trimming cost V 5 bases and J 5 bases, with 16 bases left between them. CDR3 protein: CASSRDQELQNIQYF. The DNA for the CDR3 is TGTGCCAGCAGCAGGGACCAGGAACTCCAAAACATTCAGTACTTC.

In its sample, this clonotype was seen a few times. The chain recombines TRBV20-1 with TRBJ1-1; D perhaps matches TRBD1 (5 bases). The V gene's germline CDR1 is DFQATT and CDR2 SNEGSKA (reference sequence). V was trimmed by 1 base and J by 9 bases, leaving 12 bases between them. The CDR3 length is 12 residues. CDR3 amino acids: CSARVWWGQAFF. For the CDR3, the DNA is TGCAGTGCTAGAGTGTGGTGGGGCCAAGCTTTCTTT.

This clonotype was seen many times. V and J are TRBV7-3 and TRBJ2-2, with 7 bases identical to TRBD1. The V segment lost 6 bases and the J segment 5 bases; nucleotides outside the gene matches: 15. Germline CDR1 and CDR2: SGHTA and FQGTGA. The CDR3 runs to 17 residues. DNA for the CDR3: TGTGCCAGCAGTGCTACAGGGGCCCCCGGGCGAACCGGGGAGCTGTTTTTT. Translated: CASSATGAPGRTGELFF.